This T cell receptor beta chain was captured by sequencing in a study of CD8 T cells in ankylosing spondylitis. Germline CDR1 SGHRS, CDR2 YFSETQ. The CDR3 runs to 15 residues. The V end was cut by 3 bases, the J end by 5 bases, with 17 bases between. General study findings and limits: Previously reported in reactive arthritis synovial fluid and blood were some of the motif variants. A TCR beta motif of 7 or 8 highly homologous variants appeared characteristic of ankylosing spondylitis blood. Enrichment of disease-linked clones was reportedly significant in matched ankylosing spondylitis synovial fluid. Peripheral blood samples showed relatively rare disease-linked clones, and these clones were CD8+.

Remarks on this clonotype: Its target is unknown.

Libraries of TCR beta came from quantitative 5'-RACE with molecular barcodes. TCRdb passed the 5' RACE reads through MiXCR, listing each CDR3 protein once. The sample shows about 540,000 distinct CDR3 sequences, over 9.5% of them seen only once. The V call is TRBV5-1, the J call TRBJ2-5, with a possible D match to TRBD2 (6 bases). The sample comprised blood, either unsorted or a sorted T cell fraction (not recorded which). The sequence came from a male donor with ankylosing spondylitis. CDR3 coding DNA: TGCGCCAGCAGCTCTAGGACTACAACGACGGAGACCCAGTACTTC. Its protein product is CASSSRTTTTETQYF.